This passage covers 30 T cell receptor beta chains from one sample sequenced in a study of CD8+ T cells in alopecia areata. Treatment: oral pan-JAK inhibitor, 5-10 mg twice daily. RNA was extracted and reverse transcribed into cDNA as the sequencing template. TCRdb's copy holds only in-frame clones and misses some; the assay was immunoSEQ multiplex PCR. The data hold 150,000 to 250,000 clones, with more than 45% observed a single time. The sample in question was CD4+ T cells sorted from blood, obtained at week 24, from a patient treated with tofacitinib. The receptors originated from a human donor with alopecia areata.

J is TRBJ2-5 and V is TRBV4-1; no clear D gene. Germline V gene lookup returns CDR1 MGHRA and CDR2 YSYEKL. Trimming took off 0 bases at V and 5 bases at J, with 7 bases between the two ends. There are 13 residues in the CDR3. The CDR3 coding sequence is TGCGCCAGCAGCCAAGATCCGGAGGAGACCCAGTACTTC. Protein: CASSQDPEETQYF.

This clone has just a few counts. This chain connects TRBV7-8 to TRBJ1-2; TRBD1 agrees at 8 bases. CDR3 size: 14 residues. CDR1 is SGHVS, CDR2 FQNEAQ, per germline. V lost 4 bases to trimming and J lost 4 bases; unmatched junction nucleotides: 5. The CDR3 sequence: CASSSDRVSYGYTF. The DNA for the CDR3 is TGTGCCAGCAGCTCGGACAGGGTCTCCTATGGCTACACCTTC.

The rearrangement uses TRBV7-8 and TRBJ2-2; D assignment may be TRBD1 or TRBD2 (5 bases each). Trimming removed 2 bases at V and 1 base at J, with 17 bases between. Germline CDR1 is SGHVS and CDR2 is FQNEAQ. This CDR3 has 18 amino acids. The DNA for the CDR3 is TGTGCCAGCAGCTTATTAGGGGCCGGGGCAGGGAACACCGGGGAGCTGTTTTTT. Protein product: CASSLLGAGAGNTGELFF.

The V gene is TRBV7-7, the J gene TRBJ2-1; 10 bases line up with TRBD2. The germline V gene encodes CDR1 SSHAT and CDR2 FNYEAQ (reference sequence). V was pared by 7 bases and J by 4 bases, with 10 bases of the junction left unmatched. The CDR3 is made up of 16 amino acids. The CDR3 DNA sequence: TGTGCCAGCAATTGGGGTAGCGGGGGGAAATACAATGAGCAGTTCTTC. It encodes CASNWGSGGKYNEQFF.

V is TRBV19 and J is TRBJ1-2; D not resolved. Germline lookup yields CDR1 LNHDA and CDR2 SQIVND (reference sequence). Deletions cut 4 bases from V and 8 bases from J, with 8 bases between. CDR3 length: 11 amino acids. CDR3 sequence reads: CASSTGRGYTF. The CDR3 nucleotides read TGTGCCAGTAGTACAGGACGAGGCTACACCTTC.

The chain carries TRBV9 and TRBJ2-2, with 7 bases lining up with TRBD1. The CDR3 is 16 amino acids. The trim removed 3 bases at V and 1 base at J, leaving 6 bases unmatched. Per germline, CDR1 SGDLS and CDR2 YYNGEE. CDR3 amino acids: CASSGTGTENTGELFF. For the CDR3, the DNA is TGTGCCAGCAGCGGAACCGGGACAGAGAACACCGGGGAGCTGTTTTTT.

The chain recombines TRBV6-6 with TRBJ2-5; tentatively, D is TRBD1 (6 bases). V was pared by 2 bases and J by 3 bases, with 13 bases between. CDR3 length equals 15 residues. Germline CDR1 is MNHNY and CDR2 is SVGAGI (reference sequence). CDR3 loop: CASSYVLAGEETQYF. The CDR3 DNA reads as TGTGCCAGCAGTTACGTTTTGGCAGGGGAAGAGACCCAGTACTTC.

This chain links TRBV7-2 with TRBJ2-3; 10 bases align to TRBD2. This CDR3 is built from 14 residues. Per germline, CDR1 SGHTA and CDR2 FQGNSA. CDR3 in amino acids: CATGAGGRPDTQYF. For the CDR3, the DNA is TGTGCGACGGGAGCGGGGGGGCGCCCAGATACGCAGTATTTT.

The table lists this clone with a few counts. The chain couples TRBV29-1 to TRBJ1-1; a weak D match, TRBD1 (5 bases). The CDR3 has 13 residues. Looked up from germline, CDR1 is SQVTM and CDR2 is ANQGSEA. V gave up 4 bases and J gave up 1 base, with 10 bases separating them. Here the CDR3 reads CSVVGHQNTEAFF. As DNA, the CDR3 is TGCAGCGTTGTAGGACACCAGAACACTGAAGCTTTCTTT.

This clone was detected only a few times. Written as DNA, the CDR3 is TGTGCCAGCAGCTTGGGACGGAACTATGGCTACACCTTC. This encodes CASSLGRNYGYTF. This chain joins TRBV5-6 and TRBJ1-2; D is uncertain. The CDR3 runs 13 residues. The germline gives CDR1 SGHDT, CDR2 YYEEEE. V lost 0 bases, J lost 2 bases, and 5 bases lay in between.

V is TRBV7-2 and J is TRBJ2-1; 9 positions match TRBD2. The ends lost 6 bases at V and 15 bases at J; junction bases unmatched: 12. CDR1 and CDR2 from the germline V gene are SGHTA and FQGNSA. This CDR3 is 13 amino acids long. DNA of the CDR3: TGTGCCAGCAGAGCCTCGCGGGAGGGTCCGTGGTTCTTC. It yields the protein CASRASREGPWFF.

This clone was recorded a few times. V is TRBV11-2 and J is TRBJ2-1; 14 bases map to TRBD2. Germline V gene data show CDR1 as SGHAT and CDR2 as FQNNGV. Trimming at V came to 0 bases and at J to 6 bases, leaving 4 bases not matched to a gene. This CDR3 is 17 amino acids long. CDR3 region: CASSLDRGTSGSNEQFF. CDR3 DNA: TGTGCCAGCAGCTTAGATCGGGGGACTAGCGGGAGCAATGAGCAGTTCTTC.

The V gene is TRBV11-1, the J gene TRBJ2-5, with D possibly being TRBD2 (5 bases). This CDR3 spans 16 amino acids. Trimming pared 1 base from V and 2 bases from J, leaving 14 bases between. CDR1 is SGHAT and CDR2 is FQDESV in the germline V gene (reference sequence). The CDR3 spells CASSLDRGQHQETQYF. Written as DNA, the CDR3 is TGTGCCAGCAGCTTAGACCGCGGGCAGCATCAAGAGACCCAGTACTTC.

This clone was counted once. The chain links TRBV6-1 to TRBJ2-7; 7 bases fit TRBD1. Germline CDR1 and CDR2: MNHNS and SASEGT. The CDR3 has 16 residues. Losses at the gene ends were 4 bases for V and 6 bases for J; bases not matched to a gene: 15. The CDR3 DNA reads as TGTGCCAGCAGTGCCCGACAGGGAAACCTTGGTAGCGAGCAGTACTTC. Translating gives CASSARQGNLGSEQYF.

The chain couples TRBV15 to TRBJ2-1; TRBD2 matches at 10 bases. The CDR3 covers 18 residues. In germline, CDR1 is LNHNV, CDR2 YYDKDF (reference sequence). V gave up 0 bases and J gave up 3 bases; unmatched junction bases: 8. CDR3 DNA sequence: TGTGCCACCAGCAGAGACCGTTTTTCTAGCGGGAGCTACAATGAGCAGTTCTTC. Translation: CATSRDRFSSGSYNEQFF.

The J gene is TRBJ2-5, the V gene TRBV19; tentatively, D is TRBD2 (6 bases). Germline V gene lookup returns CDR1 LNHDA and CDR2 SQIVND (reference sequence). This CDR3 is 13 amino acids long. Trimming pared 10 bases from V and 4 bases from J, leaving 16 bases between. The CDR3: CATQGGVGETQYF. The CDR3 bases are TGTGCCACCCAAGGCGGGGTGGGAGAGACCCAGTACTTC.

J is TRBJ2-7 and V is TRBV28, with D perhaps matching TRBD1 (6 bases). Trimming left V 4 bases short and J 13 bases short, with 11 bases between. This CDR3 region has 10 residues. Germline V gives CDR1 MDHEN, CDR2 SYDVKM. CDR3 amino acids: CASSYREIYF. DNA for the CDR3: TGTGCCAGCAGTTACAGGGAAATTTACTTC.

The chain combines TRBV30 with TRBJ1-1; 7 nucleotides match TRBD1. CDR1 is GTSNPN, CDR2 SVGIG, per germline (reference sequence). There are 10 residues in the CDR3. The J segment lost 14 bases and the V segment lost 3 bases, leaving 6 bases of the junction unmatched. Here the CDR3 reads CAWSESRGFF. The CDR3 coding sequence is TGTGCCTGGAGCGAAAGCAGGGGGTTCTTT.

V usage is TRBV10-3 and J usage is TRBJ2-2, with 7 nucleotides matching TRBD1. The germline V gene encodes CDR1 ENHRY and CDR2 SYGVKD. The V segment lost 10 bases and the J segment 1 base; nucleotides outside the gene matches: 12. The CDR3 loop spans 16 amino acids. CDR3 sequence reads: CATRHRGPENTGELFF. CDR3 DNA: TGTGCCACACGACACAGGGGCCCGGAGAACACCGGGGAGCTGTTTTTT.

The chain is built from TRBV5-6 and TRBJ2-3; maybe TRBD1 (5 bases). This CDR3 region has 13 residues. Germline V CDR1 and CDR2: SGHDT, YYEEEE. Trimming took 0 bases from V and 4 from J, leaving 6 bases between them. CDR3: CASSLETADTQYF. In DNA form, the CDR3 reads TGTGCCAGCAGCTTGGAGACAGCAGATACGCAGTATTTT.

This clone was counted between two and nine times. This chain links TRBV6-1 with TRBJ2-3; either TRBD1 or TRBD2 may supply D (5 bases each). Deletions cut 6 bases from V and 1 base from J, with 8 bases between. Germline V lookup: CDR1 MNHNS, CDR2 SASEGT. This CDR3 spans 13 amino acids. This CDR3 is CASRGTGTDTQYF. In DNA form, the CDR3 reads TGTGCCAGCAGGGGGACCGGCACAGATACGCAGTATTTT.

The CDR3 DNA reads as TGTGCCTGGAGTGTATCTAGCCTCACAGATACGCAGTATTTT. It specifies CAWSVSSLTDTQYF. The J gene is TRBJ2-3, the V gene TRBV30; D might be TRBD2 (5 bases). In germline, CDR1 is GTSNPN, CDR2 SVGIG (reference sequence). The CDR3 is made up of 14 amino acids. Between the trimmed V and J ends, which lost 0 bases and 2 bases, there was a span of 9 bases.

The J gene is TRBJ2-1, the V gene TRBV5-1; 9 bases are a match to TRBD2. Germline loops: CDR1 SGHRS, CDR2 YFSETQ. The CDR3 extends over 15 amino acids. The V segment lost 4 bases and the J segment 4 bases; nucleotides outside the gene matches: 6. The CDR3, as DNA: TGCGCCAGCAGCAGTAGCGGGGGCCAGTACAATGAGCAGTTCTTC. It specifies CASSSSGGQYNEQFF.

The chain has TRBV10-3 and TRBJ2-6; D is ambiguous. CDR3 length: 13 amino acids. Germline CDR1 reads ENHRY; CDR2 reads SYGVKD. The V and J ends lost 6 bases and 2 bases respectively, with 5 bases between them. The CDR3 spells CAISAAGANVLTF. The CDR3 DNA follows: TGTGCCATCAGCGCCGCTGGGGCCAACGTCCTGACTTTC.

The CDR3 reads CASSPWRGGSYNEQFF. Written as DNA, the CDR3 is TGTGCCAGCAGCCCATGGCGGGGGGGTTCCTACAATGAGCAGTTCTTC. The rearrangement uses TRBV7-9 and TRBJ2-1; 9 nucleotides match TRBD2. Per germline, CDR1 SEHNR and CDR2 FQNEAQ (reference sequence). This CDR3 is built from 16 residues. Unmatched junction bases numbered 6, after V lost 5 bases and J lost 1 base.

CDR3 sequence: CASTQGAGNTEAFF. DNA for the CDR3: TGTGCCAGCACGCAGGGGGCTGGGAACACTGAAGCTTTCTTT. The gene calls are TRBV18 and TRBJ1-1; 8 bases match TRBD1. Germline assignment: CDR1 KGHSH and CDR2 LQKENI. This CDR3 has 14 residues. V lost 8 bases and J lost 1; bases outside the gene matches: 6. Complete variable domain (other parts from reference TRBV18 and TRBJ1-1): NAGVMQNPRHLVRRRGQEARLRCSPMKGHSHVYWYRQLPEEGLKFMVYLQKENIIDESGMPKERFSAEFPKEGPSILRIQQVVRGDSAAYFCASTQGAGNTEAFFGQGTRLTVV.

The V and J genes are TRBV7-2 and TRBJ2-7; 11 nucleotides line up with TRBD2. This CDR3 is 15 amino acids long. CDR1 and CDR2 from the germline V gene are SGHTA and FQGNSA. V gave up 6 bases and J gave up 1 base; unmatched junction bases: 5. The DNA of the CDR3 is TGTGCCAGCAGTTCTAGCGGGAGGCCTTCCTACGAGCAGTACTTC. Translation: CASSSSGRPSYEQYF.

The chain combines TRBV5-1 with TRBJ2-1; 7 bases align to TRBD1. Germline CDR1 reads SGHRS; CDR2 reads YFSETQ. J was trimmed by 8 bases and V by 4 bases; bases with no gene match: 9. The CDR3 spans 14 residues. CDR3 sequence: CASSPGQLGDEQFF. The CDR3, as DNA: TGCGCCAGCAGCCCGGGACAGTTAGGAGATGAGCAGTTCTTC. The full variable domain, its missing parts supplied by reference TRBV5-1 and TRBJ2-1, is KAGVTQTPRYLIKTRGQQVTLSCSPISGHRSVSWYQQTPGQGLQFLFEYFSETQRNKGNFPGRFSGRQFSNSRSEMNVSTLELGDSALYLCASSPGQLGDEQFFGPGTRLTVL.

The V gene is TRBV6-5, the J gene TRBJ1-6; a weak D match, TRBD1 (6 bases). The germline V and J ends were trimmed by 6 bases and 5 bases, with 8 bases remaining between them. This CDR3 region has 13 residues. Germline V lookup: CDR1 MNHEY, CDR2 SVGAGI. The CDR3 sequence is CASRDRDNSPLHF. In nucleotides, the CDR3 is TGTGCCAGCAGGGACAGAGATAATTCACCCCTCCACTTT.

The V gene is TRBV28, the J gene TRBJ1-1; D might be TRBD1 (5 bases). CDR3 length equals 14 residues. Between the trimmed V and J ends, which lost 3 bases and 1 base, there was a span of 9 bases. Germline lookup yields CDR1 MDHEN and CDR2 SYDVKM. The CDR3, as DNA: TGTGCCAGCAGTTTTCACAGGCCGAACACTGAAGCTTTCTTT. The encoded protein is CASSFHRPNTEAFF.